Sequencing of this T cell receptor (beta chain) was carried out in a study of OX40 agonist ivuxolimab in advanced cancers. Study at large: Patients were dosed with the agonistic anti-OX40 (CD134) antibody ivuxolimab. Dosing consisted of intravenous ivuxolimab at 0.01 to 10 mg/kg every 2 weeks.

Libraries were prepared by immunoSEQ multiplex PCR; TCRdb keeps only in-frame clonotypes and omits some of them. The table records 95,000 to 120,000 clones, about 91% of them present only once. This CDR3 spans 14 amino acids. The V gene's germline CDR1 is ENHRY and CDR2 SYGVKD. V lost 0 bases to trimming and J lost 2 bases, with 7 bases between them. The sequence was obtained from an adult with an advanced solid tumor such as melanoma, head and neck, liver or kidney cancer. The chain has TRBV10-3 and TRBJ1-2; possibly TRBD1 for D (5 bases). The input for sequencing was CD4+ or CD8+ T cells sorted from blood, taken in a trial of the OX40 agonist ivuxolimab. CDR3 protein: CAISESAGNYGYTF. CDR3 in DNA: TGTGCCATCAGTGAGTCGGCAGGGAACTATGGCTACACCTTC.